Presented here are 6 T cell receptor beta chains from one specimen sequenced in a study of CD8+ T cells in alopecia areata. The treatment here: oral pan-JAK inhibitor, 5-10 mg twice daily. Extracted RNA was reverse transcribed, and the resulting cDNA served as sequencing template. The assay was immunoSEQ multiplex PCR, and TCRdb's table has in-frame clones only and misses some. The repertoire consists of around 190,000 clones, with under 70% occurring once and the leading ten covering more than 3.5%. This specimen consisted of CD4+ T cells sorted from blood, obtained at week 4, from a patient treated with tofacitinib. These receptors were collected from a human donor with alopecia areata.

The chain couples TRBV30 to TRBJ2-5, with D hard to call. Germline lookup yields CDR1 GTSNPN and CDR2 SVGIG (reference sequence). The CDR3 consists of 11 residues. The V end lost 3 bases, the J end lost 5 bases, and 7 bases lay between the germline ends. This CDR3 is CAWSTSETQYF. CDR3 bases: TGTGCCTGGAGCACCTCGGAGACCCAGTACTTC.

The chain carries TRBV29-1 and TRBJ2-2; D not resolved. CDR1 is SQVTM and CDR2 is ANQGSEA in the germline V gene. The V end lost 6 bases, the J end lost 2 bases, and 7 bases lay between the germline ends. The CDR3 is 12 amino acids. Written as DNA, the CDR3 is TGCAGCGTACAGCCTAACACCGGGGAGCTGTTTTTT. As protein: CSVQPNTGELFF.

The CDR3 protein is CASRQAGGAQSYNEQFF. CDR3 DNA: TGCGCCAGCAGGCAAGCCGGGGGCGCCCAATCCTACAATGAGCAGTTCTTC. The chain combines TRBV5-1 with TRBJ2-1; D could derive from TRBD1 or TRBD2 (6 bases each). The germline V gene has CDR1 SGHRS and CDR2 YFSETQ. The CDR3 extends over 17 amino acids. The ends were cut back, 5 bases at V and 1 base at J, with 19 bases in the middle. The full variable domain, its missing parts supplied by reference TRBV5-1 and TRBJ2-1, is KAGVTQTPRYLIKTRGQQVTLSCSPISGHRSVSWYQQTPGQGLQFLFEYFSETQRNKGNFPGRFSGRQFSNSRSEMNVSTLELGDSALYLCASRQAGGAQSYNEQFFGPGTRLTVL.

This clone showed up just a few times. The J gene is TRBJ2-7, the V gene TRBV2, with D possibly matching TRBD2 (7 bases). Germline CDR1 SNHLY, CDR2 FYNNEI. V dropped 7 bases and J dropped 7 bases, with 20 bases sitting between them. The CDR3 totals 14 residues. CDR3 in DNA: TGTGCCAGCACGGCGGGGGCCTTTGGAAGGGAGCAGTACTTC. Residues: CASTAGAFGREQYF. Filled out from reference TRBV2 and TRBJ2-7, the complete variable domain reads EPEVTQTPSHQVTQMGQEVILRCVPISNHLYFYWYRQILGQKVEFLVSFYNNEISEKSEIFDDQFSVERPDGSNFTLKIRSTKLEDSAMYFCASTAGAFGREQYFGPGTRLTVT.

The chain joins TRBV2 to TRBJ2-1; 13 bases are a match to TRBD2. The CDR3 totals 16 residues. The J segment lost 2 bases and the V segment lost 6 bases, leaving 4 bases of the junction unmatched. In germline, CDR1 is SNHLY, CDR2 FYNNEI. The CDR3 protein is CASRATSGGTYNEQFF. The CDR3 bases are TGTGCCAGCAGGGCGACTAGCGGGGGGACCTACAATGAGCAGTTCTTC.

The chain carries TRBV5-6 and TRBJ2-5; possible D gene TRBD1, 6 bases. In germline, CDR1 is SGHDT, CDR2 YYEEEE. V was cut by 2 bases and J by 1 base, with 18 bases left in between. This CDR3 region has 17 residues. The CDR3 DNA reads TGTGCCAGCAGCTTACTGGGACAATATGCCTTCCAAGAGACCCAGTACTTC. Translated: CASSLLGQYAFQETQYF.